These 7 T cell receptor beta chains were all obtained from the same sample, sequenced in a study of T cell responses to AZD1222 COVID-19 vaccine (dated by TCRdb to the early 2020s). Library preparation employed the immunoSEQ multiplex PCR assay. This is the immuneACCESS table as TCRdb keeps it, with only in-frame sequences that have V and J called. A part of the clones is gone; compared with another copy, unresolved V genes explain less than half, and the rest is unexplained. The table for this sample lists 70,000 to 90,000 clones; 89% of them were counted only once. Around 2% of the sample belongs to the ten largest clones. Taken with the paper, the label for time point translates to: baseline before first vaccination. Sample: peripheral blood, taken on day 0 of AZD1222 vaccination. These receptors were taken from an adult in good health.

The genes are TRBV7-9 and TRBJ1-5, with 7 nucleotides matching TRBD1. CDR1 and CDR2 from the germline V gene are SEHNR and FQNEAQ (reference sequence). After removal of 1 base from V and 3 bases from J, the junction contained 6 bases not matched to a gene. There are 16 residues in the CDR3. The CDR3 sequence: CASSLGVDRPNQPQHF. In DNA form, the CDR3 reads TGTGCCAGCAGCTTAGGGGTGGACAGGCCCAATCAGCCCCAGCATTTT.

The V gene is TRBV7-9, the J gene TRBJ2-5; TRBD1 or TRBD2 may be the D gene (5 bases each). CDR1 is SEHNR and CDR2 is FQNEAQ in the germline V gene (reference sequence). The CDR3 contains 18 residues. Trimming pared 1 base from V and 7 bases from J, leaving 25 bases between. CDR3 protein: CASSLGVQRGGLVGTQYF. CDR3 in DNA: TGTGCCAGCAGCTTAGGGGTCCAGAGGGGTGGTCTTGTTGGGACCCAGTACTTC.

This clone was picked up a small number of times. The chain combines TRBV27 with TRBJ2-7; a possible D gene is TRBD1 (6 bases). Germline V gene data show CDR1 as MNHEY and CDR2 as SMNVEV (reference sequence). This CDR3 spans 15 amino acids. V lost 5 bases to trimming and J lost 5 bases, with 19 bases between them. CDR3 nucleotide sequence: TGTGCCAGCAGTCCGAATACAGGGCTAGGGGACGAGCAGTACTTC. As protein: CASSPNTGLGDEQYF.

This chain links TRBV4-3 with TRBJ2-5; D unclear. Germline CDR1 LGHNA, CDR2 YSLEER. This CDR3 has 16 amino acids. The V and J ends lost 0 bases and 3 bases respectively, with 14 bases between them. This chain's CDR3 is CASSQDLYYPEETQYF. CDR3 coding DNA: TGCGCCAGCAGCCAAGATCTCTACTACCCGGAAGAGACCCAGTACTTC.

The chain carries TRBV7-2 and TRBJ2-5, with TRBD1 identical over 8 bases. The CDR3 has 15 residues. The germline gives CDR1 SGHTA, CDR2 FQGNSA. J gave up 1 base and V 5 bases, and 6 bases lay outside the gene matches. CDR3 nucleotide sequence: TGTGCCAGCAGCATTAGGACAGGGCCCCAAGAGACCCAGTACTTC. It yields the protein CASSIRTGPQETQYF.

The chain combines TRBV3-1 (or the pseudogene TRBV3-2) with TRBJ2-3; 8 positions agree with TRBD2. V lost 0 bases and J lost 4; bases outside the gene matches: 6. Germline V gene lookup returns CDR1 LGHDT and CDR2 YNNKEL (reference sequence). The CDR3 totals 16 residues. In DNA, the CDR3 is TGTGCCAGCAGCCAAGATCGGGGACTAGTGGCAGATACGCAGTATTTT. It is translated as CASSQDRGLVADTQYF.

The J gene is TRBJ2-3, the V gene TRBV12-5, with 8 bases fitting TRBD2. The CDR3 has 16 amino acids. The V and J ends lost 1 base and 1 base, in that order; junction bases with no gene match: 4. The germline CDR1 and CDR2 sequences are LGHNT and FRNRAP. In DNA form, the CDR3 reads TGTGCTAGTGGTTTGGGGTTGACTAGCGGCACAGATACGCAGTATTTT. Translation: CASGLGLTSGTDTQYF.